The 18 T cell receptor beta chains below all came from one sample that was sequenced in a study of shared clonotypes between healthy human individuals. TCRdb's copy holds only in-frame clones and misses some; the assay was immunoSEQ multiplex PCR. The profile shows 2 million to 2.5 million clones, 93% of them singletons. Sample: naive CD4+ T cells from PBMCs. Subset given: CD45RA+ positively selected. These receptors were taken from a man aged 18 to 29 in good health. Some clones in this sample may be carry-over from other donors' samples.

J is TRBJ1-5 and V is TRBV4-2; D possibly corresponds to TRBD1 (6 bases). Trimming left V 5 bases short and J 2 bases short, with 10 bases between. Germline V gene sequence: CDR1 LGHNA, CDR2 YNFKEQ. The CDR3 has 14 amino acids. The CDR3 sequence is CASSSGTRNQPQHF. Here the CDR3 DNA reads TGTGCCAGCAGCTCCGGGACACGCAATCAGCCCCAGCATTTT.

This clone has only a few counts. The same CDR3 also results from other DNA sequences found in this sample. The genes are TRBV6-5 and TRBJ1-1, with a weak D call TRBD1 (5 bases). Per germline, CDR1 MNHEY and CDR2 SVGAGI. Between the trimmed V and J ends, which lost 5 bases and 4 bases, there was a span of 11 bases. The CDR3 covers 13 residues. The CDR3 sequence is CASSPPGGTEAFF. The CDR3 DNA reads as TGTGCCAGCAGTCCCCCGGGGGGCACTGAAGCTTTCTTT.

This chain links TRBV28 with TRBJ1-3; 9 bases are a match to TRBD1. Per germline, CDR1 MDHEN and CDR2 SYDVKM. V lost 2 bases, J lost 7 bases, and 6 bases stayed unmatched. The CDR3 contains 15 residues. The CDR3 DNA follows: TGTGCCAGCAGTTTAACCGGGACAGGGAGCAACACCATATATTTT. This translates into CASSLTGTGSNTIYF. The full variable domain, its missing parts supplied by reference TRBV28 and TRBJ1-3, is DVKVTQSSRYLVKRTGEKVFLECVQDMDHENMFWYRQDPGLGLRLIYFSYDVKMKEKGDIPEGYSVSREKKERFSLILESASTNQTSMYLCASSLTGTGSNTIYFGEGSWLTVV.

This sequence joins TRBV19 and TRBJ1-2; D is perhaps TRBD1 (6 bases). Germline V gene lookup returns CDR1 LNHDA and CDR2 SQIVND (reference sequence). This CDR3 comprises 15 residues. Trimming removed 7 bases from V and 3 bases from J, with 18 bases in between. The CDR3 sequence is CASTPRGGGHYGYTF. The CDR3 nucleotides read TGTGCCAGTACCCCACGAGGCGGGGGCCACTATGGCTACACCTTC.

The CDR3 sequence is CASTRVSPSYEQYF. The DNA for the CDR3 is TGTGCCAGCACCCGGGTGTCCCCCTCCTACGAGCAGTACTTC. The chain uses TRBV5-7 and TRBJ2-7; D is unresolved. TRBV5-7 is recorded as an ORF, its role being uncertain. Trimming left V 6 bases short and J 0 bases short, with 13 bases between. CDR3 size: 14 residues.

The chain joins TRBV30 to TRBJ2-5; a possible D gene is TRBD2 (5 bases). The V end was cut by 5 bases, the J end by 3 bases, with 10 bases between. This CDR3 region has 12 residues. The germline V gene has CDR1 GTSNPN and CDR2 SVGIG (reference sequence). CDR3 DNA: TGTGCCTGGGTCGGGGATGAAGAGACCCAGTACTTC. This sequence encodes CAWVGDEETQYF. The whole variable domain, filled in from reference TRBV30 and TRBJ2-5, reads SQTIHQWPATLVQPVGSPLSLECTVEGTSNPNLYWYRQAAGRGLQLLFYSVGIGQISSEVPQNLSASRPQDRQFILSSKKLLLSDSGFYLCAWVGDEETQYFGPGTRLLVL.

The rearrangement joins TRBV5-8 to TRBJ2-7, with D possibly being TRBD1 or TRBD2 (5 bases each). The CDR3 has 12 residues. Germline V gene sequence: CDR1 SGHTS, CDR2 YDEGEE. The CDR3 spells CASSLRDGFLGV. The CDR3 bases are TGTGCCAGCAGCTTACGGGACGGCTTTCTAGGGGTC.

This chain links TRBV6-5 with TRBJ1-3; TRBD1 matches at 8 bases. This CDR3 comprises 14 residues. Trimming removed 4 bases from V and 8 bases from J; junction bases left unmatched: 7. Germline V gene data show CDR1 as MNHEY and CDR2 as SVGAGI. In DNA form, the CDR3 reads TGTGCCAGCAGTTCTTCTGGACAGGGTGACACCATATATTTT. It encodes CASSSSGQGDTIYF.

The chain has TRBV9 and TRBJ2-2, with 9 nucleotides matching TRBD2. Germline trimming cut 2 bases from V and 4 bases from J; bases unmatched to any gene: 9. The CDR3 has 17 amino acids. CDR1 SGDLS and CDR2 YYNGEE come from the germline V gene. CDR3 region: CASSVGSGRPSTGELFF. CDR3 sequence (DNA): TGTGCCAGCAGCGTTGGTAGCGGGAGACCGAGCACCGGGGAGCTGTTTTTT. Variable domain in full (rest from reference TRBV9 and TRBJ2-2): DSGVTQTPKHLITATGQRVTLRCSPRSGDLSVYWYQQSLDQGLQFLIQYYNGEERAKGNILERFSAQQFPDLHSELNLSSLELGDSALYFCASSVGSGRPSTGELFFGEGSRLTVL.

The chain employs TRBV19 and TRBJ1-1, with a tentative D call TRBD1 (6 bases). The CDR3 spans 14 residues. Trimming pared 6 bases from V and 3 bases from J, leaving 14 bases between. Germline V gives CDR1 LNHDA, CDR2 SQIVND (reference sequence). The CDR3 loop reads CASSGGQSYTEAFF. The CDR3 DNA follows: TGTGCCAGTAGCGGAGGACAGTCGTACACTGAAGCTTTCTTT.

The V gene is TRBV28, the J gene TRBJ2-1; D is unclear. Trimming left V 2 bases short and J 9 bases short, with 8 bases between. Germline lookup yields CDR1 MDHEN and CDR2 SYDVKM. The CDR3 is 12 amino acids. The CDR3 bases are TGTGCCAGCAGTTTAACAGTCATTGAGCAGTTCTTC. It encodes CASSLTVIEQFF.

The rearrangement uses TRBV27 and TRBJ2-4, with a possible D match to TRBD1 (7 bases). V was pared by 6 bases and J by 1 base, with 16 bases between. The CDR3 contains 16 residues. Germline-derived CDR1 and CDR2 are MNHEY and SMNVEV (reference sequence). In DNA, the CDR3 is TGTGCCAGCAGGAGGACAGGCGGGGCTGCCAAAAACATTCAGTACTTC. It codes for CASRRTGGAAKNIQYF.

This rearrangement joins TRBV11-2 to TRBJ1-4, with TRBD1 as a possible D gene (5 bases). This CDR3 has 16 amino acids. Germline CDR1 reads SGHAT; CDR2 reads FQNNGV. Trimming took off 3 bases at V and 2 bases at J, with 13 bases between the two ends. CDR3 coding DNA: TGTGCCAGCAGCTTGACCCGGGGACGGACTAATGAAAAACTGTTTTTT. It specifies CASSLTRGRTNEKLFF.

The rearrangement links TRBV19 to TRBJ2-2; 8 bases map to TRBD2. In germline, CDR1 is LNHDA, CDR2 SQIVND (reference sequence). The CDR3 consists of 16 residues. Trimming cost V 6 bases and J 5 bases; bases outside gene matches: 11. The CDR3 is CASSRSGLGTTGELFF. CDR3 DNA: TGTGCCAGTAGCCGATCGGGACTAGGAACTACCGGGGAGCTGTTTTTT.

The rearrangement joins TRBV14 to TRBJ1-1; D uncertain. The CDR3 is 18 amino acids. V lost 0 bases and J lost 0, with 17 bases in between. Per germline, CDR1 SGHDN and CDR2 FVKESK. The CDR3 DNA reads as TGTGCCAGCAGCCAAGATATCCTTGTTCAGGACTTGAACACTGAAGCTTTCTTT. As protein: CASSQDILVQDLNTEAFF.

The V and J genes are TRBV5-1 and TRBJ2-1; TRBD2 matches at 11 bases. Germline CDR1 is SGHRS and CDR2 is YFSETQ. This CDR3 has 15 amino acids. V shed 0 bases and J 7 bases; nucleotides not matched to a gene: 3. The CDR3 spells CASSLELAGENEQFF. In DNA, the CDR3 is TGCGCCAGCAGCTTGGAACTAGCGGGAGAAAATGAGCAGTTCTTC.

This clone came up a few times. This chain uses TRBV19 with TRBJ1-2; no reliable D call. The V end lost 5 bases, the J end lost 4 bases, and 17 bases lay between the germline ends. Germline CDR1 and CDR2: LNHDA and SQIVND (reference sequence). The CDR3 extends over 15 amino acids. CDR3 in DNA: TGTGCCAGTAGTGATACGCGGGGAGCCGTCTATGGCTACACCTTC. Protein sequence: CASSDTRGAVYGYTF.

The CDR3 loop reads CAISEGPGQGSYEQYF. CDR3 coding DNA: TGTGCCATCAGTGAGGGCCCGGGACAGGGCTCCTACGAGCAGTACTTC. The chain uses TRBV10-3 and TRBJ2-7; 9 positions match TRBD1. The V segment lost 2 bases and the J segment 0 bases; nucleotides outside the gene matches: 5. The germline gives CDR1 ENHRY, CDR2 SYGVKD. CDR3 length: 16 residues.